This T cell receptor (beta chain) was recovered during a study of blood T cell repertoires in COVID-19. Original data processing: Nucleated cell counts were estimated from reference gene primer amplification. The protocol was immunoSEQ multiplex PCR, while the TCRdb copy is restricted to in-frame clones and leaves out a portion. D and trimming come from the DNA, and the V and J calls and clone size come from that table. The sample lists 390,000 or so clones, around 83% occurring once. Grouping used clinical history reported by participants in a survey and questionnaire. Recovered Cohort 3 donors showed two negative PCRs, clearance, or symptom resolution. Regarding this clone: The DNA is left out, because the CDR3 cannot be placed on it with certainty; the CDR3 is given as TCRdb lists it.

The sequenced material came from PBMCs or T cells enriched from blood (not recorded which). The receptor was isolated from a woman between 50 and 59 years old who had recovered from COVID-19.

The CDR3 sequence is CASSKALWGRGNTEAFF. J is TRBJ1-1 and V is TRBV21-1; the table names TRBD1, a call not compared with the DNA. TRBV21-1 is assigned pseudogene status. The CDR3 has 17 residues if both end residues are counted.